These 27 T cell receptor beta chains came from one sample sequenced in a study of blood T cell repertoires in COVID-19. The protocol was immunoSEQ multiplex PCR, while the TCRdb copy is restricted to in-frame clones and leaves out a portion. The table lists some 150,000 clones, more than 70% of them singletons, with approximately 8.3% in the top ten. Sequencing was done on a sample of peripheral blood. These receptors all come from an older woman with acute or convalescent COVID-19.

The rearrangement joins TRBV4-1 to TRBJ2-3; tentatively, D is TRBD1 (6 bases). The V gene lost 0 bases and the J gene lost 2 bases, with 12 bases spanning the gap. This CDR3 spans 16 amino acids. Germline V gives CDR1 MGHRA, CDR2 YSYEKL. CDR3 nucleotides: TGCGCCAGCAGCCAAGAGGGCAGGGGCTACACAGATACGCAGTATTTT. As protein: CASSQEGRGYTDTQYF.

The V call is TRBV15, the J call TRBJ1-2; 7 bases map to TRBD1. The ends lost 1 base at V and 3 bases at J; junction bases unmatched: 8. CDR3 length: 16 residues. Germline V gene data show CDR1 as LNHNV and CDR2 as YYDKDF (reference sequence). CDR3 sequence reads: CATSRGVEGADYGYTF. The CDR3 coding sequence is TGTGCCACCAGCAGAGGAGTTGAGGGGGCGGACTATGGCTACACCTTC.

Written as DNA, the CDR3 is TGTGCCAGCAGCCCCCAGGGGGATCGCAACTATGGCTACACCTTC. As protein: CASSPQGDRNYGYTF. The gene calls are TRBV9 and TRBJ1-2, with 7 bases aligning to TRBD1. CDR3 length: 15 amino acids. Losses at the gene ends were 4 bases for V and 2 bases for J; bases not matched to a gene: 8. The germline CDR1 and CDR2 sequences are SGDLS and YYNGEE.

This chain connects TRBV4-1 to TRBJ1-2; a weak D match, TRBD1 (6 bases). The CDR3 spans 17 residues. Trimming removed 1 base from V and 7 bases from J, with 22 bases in between. The germline gives CDR1 MGHRA, CDR2 YSYEKL. The CDR3 reads CASSQVLVGADLGGYTF. The CDR3 DNA sequence: TGCGCCAGCAGCCAAGTTCTGGTGGGGGCCGATTTGGGTGGCTACACCTTC.

The chain joins TRBV5-1 to TRBJ2-6, with D unclear. V gave up 1 base and J gave up 0 bases, with 5 bases separating them. The CDR3 is 15 residues long. Germline V gene lookup returns CDR1 SGHRS and CDR2 YFSETQ. The DNA of the CDR3 is TGCGCCAGCAGCTTGCTGTCCTCTGGGGCCAACGTCCTGACTTTC. It is translated as CASSLLSSGANVLTF.

The J gene is TRBJ1-4, the V gene TRBV19; maybe TRBD1 (6 bases). The CDR3 runs 11 residues. The germline CDR1 and CDR2 sequences are LNHDA and SQIVND (reference sequence). V lost 8 bases and J lost 10, with 11 bases in between. The CDR3 bases are TGTGCCAGTCGGGACACATCAAAACTGTTTTTT. Protein product: CASRDTSKLFF. The complete variable domain, with remaining parts taken from reference TRBV19 and TRBJ1-4, reads DGGITQSPKYLFRKEGQNVTLSCEQNLNHDAMYWYRQDPGQGLRLIYYSQIVNDFQKGDIAEGYSVSREKKESFPLTVTSAQKNPTAFYLCASRDTSKLFFGSGTQLSVL.

In this sample, this clone turned up once. This sequence joins TRBV18 and TRBJ1-3; the D is unclear. V lost 5 bases and J 3 bases, leaving 23 bases between the germline ends. Germline assignment: CDR1 KGHSH and CDR2 LQKENI. This CDR3 has 18 residues. The CDR3 spells CASSFVIPGGPGGNTIYF. The DNA of the CDR3 is TGTGCCAGCTCATTCGTGATACCTGGAGGGCCGGGTGGAAACACCATATATTTT.

This clone was seen a few times. Other DNA sequences in the same sample also yield this CDR3. The CDR3 DNA follows: TGCGCCAGCAGCTCGTCAGGACTAGCGGGGGCGGGGGAGACCCAGTACTTC. Its translation: CASSSSGLAGAGETQYF. The chain couples TRBV5-1 to TRBJ2-5, with 13 bases matching TRBD2. The CDR3 runs 17 residues. Germline CDR1 SGHRS, CDR2 YFSETQ. V lost 3 bases, J lost 5 bases, and 10 bases stayed unmatched.

The chain couples TRBV7-6 to TRBJ2-1; 8 bases map to TRBD2. The J segment lost 7 bases and the V segment lost 0 bases, leaving 8 bases of the junction unmatched. Germline loops: CDR1 SGHVS, CDR2 FNYEAQ. The CDR3 sequence is 16 residues long. The CDR3 sequence: CASSLAWRGAMNEQFF. The CDR3 bases are TGTGCCAGCAGCTTAGCGTGGCGGGGGGCGATGAATGAGCAGTTCTTC.

The chain joins TRBV11-2 to TRBJ1-2; D unclear. Trimming removed 5 bases at V and 1 base at J, with 8 bases between. Germline V gene data show CDR1 as SGHAT and CDR2 as FQNNGV. The CDR3 contains 13 residues. This chain's CDR3 is CASSQQSNYGYTF. The CDR3 bases are TGTGCCAGCAGCCAACAGAGTAACTATGGCTACACCTTC.

The chain uses TRBV7-8 and TRBJ2-2, with 9 bases that match TRBD2. Germline CDR1 and CDR2: SGHVS and FQNEAQ. J gave up 4 bases and V 4 bases, and 4 bases lay outside the gene matches. CDR3 length equals 15 residues. The CDR3, as DNA: TGTGCCAGCAGCTCGGGACTAGCCGGCACCGGGGAGCTGTTTTTT. Translated: CASSSGLAGTGELFF.

Written as DNA, the CDR3 is TGTGCCAGCCGGGACAGGGGGCTACCCGGGGAGACCCAGTACTTC. This gives the protein CASRDRGLPGETQYF. The genes are TRBV27 and TRBJ2-5, with 12 bases identical to TRBD1. The J segment lost 5 bases and the V segment lost 8 bases, leaving 9 bases of the junction unmatched. CDR1 and CDR2 (germline): MNHEY, SMNVEV (reference sequence). The CDR3 totals 15 residues.

This clone was recorded only once. The chain links TRBV7-9 to TRBJ2-7; TRBD1 aligns across 8 bases. This CDR3 has 15 residues. The V gene end was trimmed by 1 base and the J gene end by 7 bases; junction bases not matched to a gene: 9. Germline V CDR1 and CDR2: SEHNR, FQNEAQ (reference sequence). This CDR3 reads CASSLGSGGAGEQYF. The CDR3 DNA follows: TGTGCCAGCAGCTTAGGTTCAGGGGGCGCTGGAGAGCAGTACTTC. Drawing the rest from reference TRBV7-9 and TRBJ2-7, the complete variable domain is DTGVSQNPRHKITKRGQNVTFRCDPISEHNRLYWYRQTLGQGPEFLTYFQNEAQLEKSRLLSDRFSAERPKGSFSTLEIQRTEQGDSAMYLCASSLGSGGAGEQYFGPGTRLTVT.

CDR3: CASSSAGTGAYEQYF. CDR3 in DNA: TGTGCCAGCAGTTCGGCGGGGACAGGGGCGTACGAGCAGTACTTC. The J gene is TRBJ2-7, the V gene TRBV6-5; 10 bases match TRBD1. The V gene's germline CDR1 is MNHEY and CDR2 SVGAGI. CDR3 length: 15 residues. The trim removed 4 bases at V and 4 bases at J, leaving 7 bases unmatched.

The chain employs TRBV5-5 and TRBJ2-1, with 8 bases fitting TRBD1. This CDR3 comprises 14 residues. Germline V gene lookup returns CDR1 SGHKS and CDR2 YYEKEE (reference sequence). V was pared by 0 bases and J by 8 bases, with 4 bases of the junction left unmatched. Here the CDR3 DNA reads TGTGCCAGCAGCTTGGACAGGGGGTACGATGAGCAGTTCTTC. Translated, it gives CASSLDRGYDEQFF. Complete variable domain (other parts from reference TRBV5-5 and TRBJ2-1): DAGVTQSPTHLIKTRGQQVTLRCSPISGHKSVSWYQQVLGQGPQFIFQYYEKEERGRGNFPDRFSARQFPNYSSELNVNALLLGDSALYLCASSLDRGYDEQFFGPGTRLTVL.

The genes are TRBV28 and TRBJ1-1, with D unresolved. V shed 3 bases and J shed 0 bases, with 8 bases lying between them. This CDR3 is 14 amino acids long. CDR1 and CDR2 from the germline V gene are MDHEN and SYDVKM. DNA of the CDR3: TGTGCCAGCAGTTTTCGGGGTCTGAACACTGAAGCTTTCTTT. It is translated as CASSFRGLNTEAFF.

This clone was detected only a few times. V usage is TRBV5-4 and J usage is TRBJ1-1; D possibly corresponds to TRBD1 (5 bases). Trimming took 6 bases from V and 4 from J, leaving 16 bases between them. Germline assignment: CDR1 SGHNT and CDR2 YYREEE (reference sequence). The CDR3 runs to 14 residues. CDR3 in amino acids: CASTLRAPGTEAFF. The CDR3 nucleotides are TGTGCCAGCACCCTCAGGGCCCCAGGCACTGAAGCTTTCTTT.

This chain joins TRBV7-9 and TRBJ1-4; 8 bases agree with TRBD1. Looked up from germline, CDR1 is SEHNR and CDR2 is FQNEAQ (reference sequence). The V and J ends lost 3 bases and 7 bases, in that order; junction bases with no gene match: 4. The CDR3 runs to 14 residues. CDR3 residues: CASSFRGPSEKLFF. CDR3 DNA: TGTGCCAGCAGCTTCAGGGGGCCGAGTGAAAAACTGTTTTTT.

V usage is TRBV7-8 and J usage is TRBJ2-3; D might be TRBD1 (6 bases). This CDR3 has 13 amino acids. Germline V lookup: CDR1 SGHVS, CDR2 FQNEAQ. V shed 5 bases and J shed 6 bases, with 12 bases lying between them. CDR3 in amino acids: CASSPDSPDTQYF. CDR3 DNA sequence: TGTGCCAGCAGCCCGGACAGCCCTGATACGCAGTATTTT.

The chain employs TRBV11-3 and TRBJ2-5; D gene ambiguous. The germline V gene encodes CDR1 SGHNT and CDR2 YENEEA. Trimming stripped 0 bases from V and 4 bases from J, with 6 bases between. The CDR3 length is 13 residues. The CDR3: CASSLERRETQYF. The CDR3 DNA reads as TGTGCCAGCAGCTTAGAACGGAGAGAGACCCAGTACTTC.

The J gene is TRBJ2-5, the V gene TRBV28; 10 positions agree with TRBD1. The CDR3 is 15 residues long. Trimming removed 4 bases from V and 5 bases from J; junction bases left unmatched: 7. Germline V gene lookup returns CDR1 MDHEN and CDR2 SYDVKM. The CDR3 DNA is TGTGCCAGCAGTTCGAGGGACAGGGGTTGGGAGACCCAGTACTTC. Translated: CASSSRDRGWETQYF. The full variable domain, completed using reference TRBV28 and TRBJ2-5, is DVKVTQSSRYLVKRTGEKVFLECVQDMDHENMFWYRQDPGLGLRLIYFSYDVKMKEKGDIPEGYSVSREKKERFSLILESASTNQTSMYLCASSSRDRGWETQYFGPGTRLLVL.

V usage is TRBV6-5 and J usage is TRBJ1-2; a possible D gene is TRBD1 (6 bases). Germline values: CDR1 MNHEY, CDR2 SVGAGI. Trimming removed 11 bases from V and 12 bases from J, with 22 bases in between. This CDR3 comprises 12 residues. The DNA for the CDR3 is TGTGCCCCGGGAGGGGGGAGAAGGGGCAACACCTTC. Its translation: CAPGGGRRGNTF.

The rearrangement joins TRBV4-1 to TRBJ2-2; D may be TRBD2 (6 bases). Germline V gene sequence: CDR1 MGHRA, CDR2 YSYEKL. The CDR3 extends over 12 amino acids. V shed 9 bases and J shed 4 bases, with 9 bases lying between them. CDR3 residues: CARYGGTGELFF. For the CDR3, the DNA is TGCGCCAGATACGGGGGCACCGGGGAGCTGTTTTTT.

J is TRBJ1-1 and V is TRBV7-2, with D tentatively TRBD1 (6 bases). Germline CDR1 reads SGHTA; CDR2 reads FQGNSA. With 6 bases removed from V and 0 bases from J, the gap between germline ends came to 14 bases. This CDR3 is 15 amino acids long. In DNA, the CDR3 is TGTGCCAGCAGTTCATACAAGGGGGTGAACACTGAAGCTTTCTTT. Translation: CASSSYKGVNTEAFF.

The chain links TRBV3-1 (or the pseudogene TRBV3-2) to TRBJ1-2, with 8 bases that match TRBD1. The CDR3 totals 13 residues. From germline, CDR1 is LGHDT and CDR2 YNNKEL (reference sequence). V lost 4 bases, J lost 4 bases, and 2 bases stayed unmatched. This CDR3 is CASSPGGGYGYTF. CDR3 bases: TGTGCCAGCAGCCCAGGGGGCGGCTATGGCTACACCTTC.

The chain has TRBV30 and TRBJ1-1, with D hard to call. Trimming took off 4 bases at V and 1 base at J, with 7 bases between the two ends. The CDR3 has 12 residues. Germline V gene lookup returns CDR1 GTSNPN and CDR2 SVGIG (reference sequence). CDR3 loop: CAWTFKNTEAFF. DNA of the CDR3: TGTGCCTGGACCTTTAAGAACACTGAAGCTTTCTTT. Complete variable domain (other parts from reference TRBV30 and TRBJ1-1): SQTIHQWPATLVQPVGSPLSLECTVEGTSNPNLYWYRQAAGRGLQLLFYSVGIGQISSEVPQNLSASRPQDRQFILSSKKLLLSDSGFYLCAWTFKNTEAFFGQGTRLTVV.

The chain recombines TRBV11-2 with TRBJ2-1, with TRBD2 identical over 11 bases. CDR1 SGHAT and CDR2 FQNNGV come from the germline V gene. This CDR3 contains 18 residues. V was pared by 5 bases and J by 7 bases, with 16 bases of the junction left unmatched. DNA of the CDR3: TGTGCCAGCAGCCTCCTCCGGGTTAGCGGGGGGGCGCCAAATGAGCAGTTCTTC. Protein: CASSLLRVSGGAPNEQFF. The whole variable domain, remainder taken from reference TRBV11-2 and TRBJ2-1, is EAGVAQSPRYKIIEKRQSVAFWCNPISGHATLYWYQQILGQGPKLLIQFQNNGVVDDSQLPKDRFSAERLKGVDSTLKIQPAKLEDSAVYLCASSLLRVSGGAPNEQFFGPGTRLTVL.